The 10 T cell receptor beta chains below all came from one sample that was sequenced in a study of T cell therapy after organ transplantation. Libraries were prepared by immunoSEQ multiplex PCR; TCRdb keeps only in-frame clonotypes and omits some of them. Of more than 15,000 clones in the sample, 85% were seen once. No antigen is known for these receptors. Noted time point: 20-29 weeks after completion of therapy. Sequencing was performed on CD8+ T cells from blood, taken after autologous CMV-specific T cell therapy. These receptor sequences come from a human patient who had received a solid organ transplant and had CMV disease. These T cells may partly come from the graft donor.

V usage is TRBV29-1 and J usage is TRBJ1-2; 8 positions match TRBD1. This CDR3 has 17 amino acids. V was pared by 7 bases and J by 1 base, with 17 bases of the junction left unmatched. Germline CDR1 SQVTM, CDR2 ANQGSEA. CDR3 residues: CSAMGQATLSHNYGYTF. CDR3 DNA sequence: TGCAGCGCTATGGGACAGGCGACGCTGTCACATAACTATGGCTACACCTTC. The whole variable domain, remainder taken from reference TRBV29-1 and TRBJ1-2, is SAVISQKPSRDICQRGTSLTIQCQVDSQVTMMFWYRQQPGQSLTLIATANQGSEATYESGFVIDKFPISRPNLTFSTLTVSNMSPEDSSIYLCSAMGQATLSHNYGYTFGSGTRLTVV.

This clone was recorded only once. This chain connects TRBV5-1 to TRBJ1-5; D is unclear. V was pared by 4 bases and J by 5 bases, with 10 bases between. The CDR3 covers 13 residues. Per the germline V gene, CDR1 is SGHRS and CDR2 is YFSETQ. CDR3: CASSLSGHQPQHF. The CDR3 nucleotides read TGCGCCAGCAGCCTCTCCGGGCATCAGCCCCAGCATTTT.

The J gene is TRBJ2-2, the V gene TRBV5-8; the match to TRBD2 covers 7 bases. The length of the CDR3 is 16 residues. Germline CDR1 and CDR2: SGHTS and YDEGEE. V was clipped by 2 bases and J by 5 bases; unmatched bases: 9. The CDR3 here is CASSLPGTIPTGELFF. As DNA, the CDR3 is TGTGCCAGCAGCTTACCCGGGACTATTCCAACCGGGGAGCTGTTTTTT.

As DNA, the CDR3 is TGTGCCAGCATTACGGGGGGTTCCACAGATACGCAGTATTTT. This codes for CASITGGSTDTQYF. V is TRBV7-9 and J is TRBJ2-3, with 7 bases identical to TRBD2. CDR3 length: 14 amino acids. V shed 7 bases, J shed 2 bases, and the junction held 6 bases outside the gene matches. Germline V gene data show CDR1 as SEHNR and CDR2 as FQNEAQ (reference sequence).

This chain joins TRBV7-3 and TRBJ2-7; no clear D. Germline CDR1 is SGHTA and CDR2 is FQGTGA. The CDR3 loop spans 14 amino acids. The germline V and J ends were trimmed by 6 bases and 0 bases, with 12 bases remaining between them. The CDR3 is CASSLVSDSYEQYF. Here the CDR3 DNA reads TGTGCCAGCAGTTTAGTCTCAGACTCCTACGAGCAGTACTTC.

In this sample, this clone turned up once. The chain has TRBV6-1 and TRBJ1-1; D is perhaps TRBD1 (5 bases). The CDR3 extends over 15 amino acids. V lost 6 bases to trimming and J lost 4 bases, with 18 bases between them. CDR1 is MNHNS, CDR2 SASEGT, per germline. The DNA of the CDR3 is TGTGCCAGCAGCCTCCGGGGGACCGGGGGCACTGAAGCTTTCTTT. It yields the protein CASSLRGTGGTEAFF.

The gene calls are TRBV5-1 and TRBJ2-2; 10 bases line up with TRBD1. In germline, CDR1 is SGHRS, CDR2 YFSETQ. The CDR3 covers 16 residues. Trimming removed 5 bases from V and 6 bases from J; junction bases left unmatched: 10. The CDR3 reads CASSVTRTGGPGELFF. Written as DNA, the CDR3 is TGCGCCAGCAGTGTGACCAGGACAGGGGGACCCGGGGAGCTGTTTTTT.

DNA for the CDR3: TGTGCCAGCAGTTTATCAATCGGAGGGAACGAGCAGTACTTC. Encoded protein: CASSLSIGGNEQYF. The V and J genes are TRBV27 and TRBJ2-7; D possibly corresponds to TRBD2 (6 bases). Germline V gene data show CDR1 as MNHEY and CDR2 as SMNVEV (reference sequence). This CDR3 has 14 residues. V lost 0 bases, J lost 5 bases, and 11 bases lay in between.

The chain is built from TRBV25-1 and TRBJ1-2, with 11 bases identical to TRBD1. Germline CDR1 and CDR2: MGHDK and SYGVNS. This CDR3 comprises 15 residues. Trimming took 3 bases from V and 10 from J; bases not matched to a gene: 10. CDR3 coding DNA: TGTGCCAGCAGTGACCGACCTCCGGGACAGGGGGACTACACCTTC. Amino acids: CASSDRPPGQGDYTF.

The chain recombines TRBV4-3 with TRBJ1-4, with unresolved D. The CDR3 has 16 amino acids. Looked up from germline, CDR1 is LGHNA and CDR2 is YSLEER. V dropped 0 bases and J dropped 10 bases, with 18 bases sitting between them. CDR3 residues: CASSQDPTAVVVKLFF. CDR3 nucleotides: TGCGCCAGCAGCCAAGATCCCACAGCTGTGGTCGTAAAACTGTTTTTT.